This TCR beta chain emerged from a study of molecular identifiers for immune sequencing clone quantification (dated 2018 in TCRdb). About the investigation overall: For a replicate experiment, RNA from roughly 21,000 or 96,000 naive CD8 T cells was divided into five aliquots, of which four were sequenced. This methods study benchmarked molecular-identifier clustering-based TCR repertoire sequencing (MIDCIRS) and TCR RNA copy counting, using CD8 T cells to do so.

This clonotype has just a few counts. Its recognized antigen is unknown. Nothing much larger sits one base from this clone, and base qualities are not available. Libraries of naive CD8 T cells were built from about 20,000 to 1,000,000 sorted cells, with 10%, 30% or 50% of the purified RNA used. On a BD FACSAria II, naive CD8 T cells were FACS-sorted as CD8+CD4-CCR7+CD45RA+ and collected into RLT Plus buffer. To test detection sensitivity, Jurkat RNA equivalent to ten TCR copies was spiked into samples of about 19,000-1,000,000 naive CD8 T cells. Enrichment of CD8 T cells was done with RosetteSep CD8+ T Cell Enrichment Cocktail plus Ficoll-Paque, and ACK red cell lysis came afterward. The library was obtained by PCR. The run used a NextSeq 500. Bulk TCR libraries were prepared as previously described, using TCR primers listed in Table S5. Purification of total RNA was performed with the Qiagen AllPrep DNA/RNA kit. Before any analysis, reads coming from multiple sequencing runs of the same library were combined into one pool. The original methods were these. Reads were retained only if an exact TCR constant sequence was present, and the retained reads were trimmed to 150 nt and grouped according to their 12-nt molecular barcodes. Reads in each barcode group were sub-clustered using a 15% Levenshtein threshold, and a quality-weighted consensus sequence was built for each RNA molecule. Non-functional sequences were discarded, and so were lower-count sequences lying one edit away from another sequence. Based on a fit of two negative binomial distributions, barcode sub-clusters having less than 20% of the maximum read count were discarded. TCRdb reprocessing: public reads trimmed at Q25 with fastp, clones called with MiXCR, in-frame beta chains kept. Rows are combined by CDR3 protein, so each entry shows the most common genes and DNA. V and J calls and clone size were set by TCRdb, not the authors. For this sample there are about 100,000 distinct CDR3 sequences; 35% to 40% appear just once. The leading ten clones occupy less than 5.5% of the sample.

Broader findings and caveats from the paper: Highly expanded clone sizes could be underestimated if identical TCR molecules share a barcode. Modeling gave about three recovered TCR RNA copies per cell versus about ten by digital PCR, implying roughly 30% capture efficiency. Naive libraries contained spiked-in Jurkat TCR RNA (roughly ten copies' worth), which is not part of the donor repertoire. In CMV-specific effector cells, clones with more than 20 RNA copies accounted for over 97% of molecules, whereas in naive cells such clones accounted for under 1%. When barcode sub-clustering was omitted, TCR diversity was inflated by chimeric consensus sequences, with chimeras reaching as high as 47%. Spiked-in Jurkat TCR RNA equivalent to a single cell was reported to be detectable even among over 800,000 naive CD8 T cells.

The CDR1 and CDR2 encoded by the germline V gene (reference sequence) are MNHEY and SMNVEV. The CDR3 covers 15 residues, taking in both the cysteine and the phenylalanine. Only CDR3 DNA remains: 45 bases, in frame from the first base. Trimming takes 0 bases from V and 4 bases from J, and the germline ends sit 7 bases apart. The chain links TRBV27 with TRBJ2-6; the D gene identity is not certain. Sequenced material: naive CD8+ T cells from blood, with Jurkat cell RNA spiked in. What the cell subset or site label conveys for this sample: FACS-sorted CD8+CD4-CCR7+CD45RA+ naive T cells. This TCR came from a human donor in good health. Some libraries in this study had Jurkat cell RNA spiked in. The nucleotide sequence reads as follows: TGTGCCAGCAGTTTATCGGGGTCAGGGGCCAACGTCCTGACTTTC. Its amino acids are CASSLSGSGANVLTF.